This entry is about one T cell receptor beta chain. Germline V gene data show CDR1 as MNHNS and CDR2 as SASEGT. V lost 0 bases, J lost 13 bases, and 19 bases lay in between. This CDR3 comprises 15 residues. This sample was included in a study of immune characterization of retroperitoneal liposarcoma. One entry per CDR3 protein results from TCRdb running MiXCR on the PCR reads. The sample yields several thousand distinct CDR3 sequences, around 40% seen once. The V and J genes are TRBV6-1 and TRBJ2-1; D is perhaps TRBD1 or TRBD2 (5 bases each). The sequence came from a male donor with retroperitoneal liposarcoma. Sample: tumor tissue. CDR3 in amino acids: CASSEANPGPETQFF. The CDR3 DNA is TGTGCCAGCAGTGAAGCGAACCCGGGGCCTGAGACCCAGTTCTTC.